The 3 T cell receptor beta chains listed next were all sequenced from one sample in a study of human T cells and chemical hapten exposure. The time point was: patch test 3, about 24 weeks after DPC sensitization. Regarding treatment: therapeutic diphenylcyclopropenone sensitization with weekly scalp DPC. TCRdb re-called the RACE reads through MiXCR, storing one row per CDR3 protein. The data hold roughly 90,000 distinct CDR3 sequences, with about a tenth observed a single time. The sequencing used whole blood, collected in connection with sensitization to the hapten diphenylcyclopropenone (DPC). Every receptor here comes from a woman aged 25 to 39 with alopecia areata. Some clones in this sample may be carry-over from other donors' samples.

This clonotype was observed many times. The genes are TRBV11-2 and TRBJ2-3; D gene unclear. Trimming removed 6 bases from V and 6 bases from J, with 7 bases in between. Germline V gene data show CDR1 as SGHAT and CDR2 as FQNNGV. CDR3 length: 11 amino acids. DNA for the CDR3: TGTGCCAGCAGACTGACGGATACGCAGTATTTT. Its protein product is CASRLTDTQYF.

About this clonotype itself: This clone may be a read error of a much larger clone one base away. CDR3 in amino acids: CASSIPGLAPSGELFF. In DNA form, the CDR3 reads TGTGCCAGTAGTATACCGGGACTAGCCCCCTCCGGGGAGCTGTTTTTT. The chain uses TRBV19 and TRBJ2-2; 9 bases match TRBD2. The CDR3 totals 16 residues. The germline gives CDR1 LNHDA, CDR2 SQIVND (reference sequence). The V gene end was trimmed by 2 bases and the J gene end by 6 bases; junction bases not matched to a gene: 7.

This clonotype has only a few counts. V is TRBV20-1 and J is TRBJ1-6; D is undetermined. The CDR3 runs 12 residues. Germline CDR1 reads DFQATT; CDR2 reads SNEGSKA (reference sequence). V lost 3 bases, J lost 7 bases, and 7 bases lay in between. The chain's CDR3 is CSARTGNSPLHF. In DNA, the CDR3 is TGCAGTGCTAGGACCGGCAATTCACCCCTCCACTTT.